Detailed here is one TCR beta chain. It has no known antigen specificity. Base qualities are not recorded, but no much larger clone differs from it by a single base. Other nucleotide sequences from this sample produce the same CDR3. Libraries came from the immunoSEQ multiplex PCR assay. Drawn from immuneACCESS, this table holds only the in-frame rearrangements with V and J called that TCRdb kept. Clones are partly lost; checked studies trace under half to an unresolved V gene and leave the rest unexplained. For this sample the table gives 45,000 to 55,000 clones, of which roughly 94% were detected only once. The ten largest clones capture roughly 5.5% of the sample. CDR1 and CDR2 are read off the germline V gene as MNHEY and SVGAGI. The CDR3 starts with the cysteine, ends with the phenylalanine, and has 13 residues. Only the CDR3 DNA is retained, 39 bases long and in frame from the first base. At the junction V is shortened by 2 bases and J by 2 bases, with 6 bases in between.

This entry is derived from a study of T cell changes during pregnancy in multiple sclerosis (dated by TCRdb to about 2019). Concerning the study at large: The study examined how the T cell repertoire changed over the course of pregnancy in women with multiple sclerosis.

The TCR originated in a female donor with multiple sclerosis, enrolled in a pregnancy study. Sequenced material: CD8+ T cells from peripheral blood mononuclear cells, taken before pregnancy. In this chain, TRBV6-5 is recombined with TRBJ1-2, with no D gene named confidently. The CDR3 loop reads CASSYPGNYGYTF. DNA sequence: TGTGCCAGCAGTTACCCGGGGAACTATGGCTACACCTTC.